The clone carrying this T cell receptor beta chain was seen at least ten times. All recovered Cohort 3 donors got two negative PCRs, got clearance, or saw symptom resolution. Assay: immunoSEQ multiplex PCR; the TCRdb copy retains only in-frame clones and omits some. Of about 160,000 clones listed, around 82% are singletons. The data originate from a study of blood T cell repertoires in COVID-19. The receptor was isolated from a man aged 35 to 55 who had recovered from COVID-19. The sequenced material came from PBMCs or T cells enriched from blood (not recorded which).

For the CDR3, the DNA is TGCGCCAGCAGCGTGGACAGAAGCACAGATACGCAGTATTTT. It translates to CASSVDRSTDTQYF. The chain carries TRBV5-1 and TRBJ2-3; D is perhaps TRBD1 (6 bases). V was shortened by 4 bases and J by 0 bases, with 9 bases between the two germline ends. CDR1 SGHRS and CDR2 YFSETQ come from the germline V gene. The CDR3 extends over 14 amino acids.